This TCR beta chain appears in the sequencing data of a study of PD-1 blockade in classical Hodgkin lymphoma. Study information: Patients had nivolumab dosed at 3 mg/kg, delivered intravenously every 2 weeks.

Time point here: cycle 4 day 1 (C4D1), after less than 7 weeks of nivolumab. All patients experienced relapse after autologous stem cell transplantation, and brentuximab vedotin exposure was variable. Some clones are missing from TCRdb's copy, which holds only in-frame ones; the method was immunoSEQ multiplex PCR. The repertoire holds about 90,000 clones, roughly nine tenths seen once, with approximately 2.9% in the top ten. Findings and limits, study-wide: Exclusion removed patients who began nivolumab under 1 year after ASCT. Sources of repertoire differences remain undefined, possibly disease activity or prior therapy. Lower baseline TCR diversity was reported for newly diagnosed patients than for healthy donors.

A word on this clone: Its matching antigen is unknown.

The source is a human donor with classical Hodgkin lymphoma. The starting material was peripheral blood mononuclear cells (PBMCs), obtained before the fourth cycle of nivolumab.

The CDR3 coding sequence is TGTGCCAGCAGTTTAATTGGTAACACTGAAGCTTTCTTT. Protein product: CASSLIGNTEAFF. The chain is built from TRBV28 and TRBJ1-1; D gene ambiguous. Germline V lookup: CDR1 MDHEN, CDR2 SYDVKM. The CDR3 is made up of 13 amino acids. The V and J ends lost 2 bases and 2 bases respectively, with 6 bases between them.